This TCR beta chain emerged from a study of cytomegalovirus exposure and HLA in healthy donors. Notes on the study in general: Several of the most significant clusters appeared linked to common viral pathogens, based on a later analysis.

Worth noting for this clone: The antigen is unknown.

The PCR contained 60 Vbeta and 13 Jbeta primers. Profiled with immunoSEQ multiplex PCR; TCRdb holds only in-frame clones, not every one. The profile covers about 170,000 clones, with around 83% appearing a single time and about 2.1% taken by the ten largest. The germline V and J ends were trimmed by 5 bases and 2 bases, with 9 bases remaining between them. Germline V gene data show CDR1 as SEHNR and CDR2 as FQNEAQ (reference sequence). The CDR3 runs to 14 residues. This clonotype originated in a man between 18 and 35 years old in good health and CMV-seropositive. This chain connects TRBV7-9 to TRBJ2-2, with D maybe TRBD1 (6 bases). Source material: PBMCs. The CDR3 region is CASSGGLNTGELFF. CDR3 sequence (DNA): TGTGCCAGCAGCGGGGGCCTAAACACCGGGGAGCTGTTTTTT. The full variable domain, rest sourced from reference TRBV7-9 and TRBJ2-2, is DTGVSQNPRHKITKRGQNVTFRCDPISEHNRLYWYRQTLGQGPEFLTYFQNEAQLEKSRLLSDRFSAERPKGSFSTLEIQRTEQGDSAMYLCASSGGLNTGELFFGEGSRLTVL.